The 11 T cell receptor beta chains given below trace back to one sample, sequenced in a study of blood T cell repertoires in COVID-19. The assay was immunoSEQ multiplex PCR, and TCRdb's table has in-frame clones only and misses some. The table shows 200,000 to 250,000 clones, with roughly 86% occurring only once. The sample was peripheral blood. The receptors were sampled from a man older than 75 with acute or convalescent COVID-19.

This chain connects TRBV11-2 to TRBJ1-5; D is perhaps TRBD1 (5 bases). CDR1 is SGHAT, CDR2 FQNNGV, per germline. The CDR3 loop spans 15 amino acids. Trimming removed 0 bases from V and 2 bases from J, with 8 bases in between. In DNA form, the CDR3 reads TGTGCCAGCAGCTTAGAGGGGCGCGGCAATCAGCCCCAGCATTTT. Its protein is CASSLEGRGNQPQHF.

This sequence joins TRBV28 and TRBJ2-1, with TRBD2 as a possible D gene (6 bases). Germline V gives CDR1 MDHEN, CDR2 SYDVKM. The germline V and J ends were trimmed by 5 bases and 4 bases, with 21 bases remaining between them. The CDR3 is 17 amino acids. The CDR3: CASSAPPGSGAYNEQFF. The CDR3 DNA sequence: TGTGCCAGCAGTGCTCCCCCGGGTAGCGGAGCTTACAATGAGCAGTTCTTC.

The chain carries TRBV28 and TRBJ1-1; D might be TRBD1 (6 bases). CDR1 MDHEN and CDR2 SYDVKM come from the germline V gene. V shed 5 bases and J shed 4 bases, with 17 bases lying between them. The CDR3 runs 15 residues. The DNA of the CDR3 is TGTGCCAGCAGTCCCTCGACAGGCAGACTCACTGAAGCTTTCTTT. Encoded protein: CASSPSTGRLTEAFF.

The chain is built from TRBV2 and TRBJ1-4, with 7 bases that match TRBD1. V trimming: 6 bases; J trimming: 5 bases; junction bases outside the gene matches: 6. CDR1 SNHLY and CDR2 FYNNEI come from the germline V gene. This CDR3 spans 14 amino acids. CDR3 nucleotides: TGTGCCAGCAGCTCGGGACAGACGAATGAAAAACTGTTTTTT. Amino acid sequence: CASSSGQTNEKLFF.

This chain joins TRBV28 and TRBJ1-4; a weak D match, TRBD1 (6 bases). CDR3 length equals 14 residues. Germline-derived CDR1 and CDR2 are MDHEN and SYDVKM. Trimming cost V 6 bases and J 4 bases, with 12 bases left between them. The CDR3 protein is CASRATGRNEKLFF. As DNA, the CDR3 is TGTGCCAGCAGGGCGACAGGCCGTAATGAAAAACTGTTTTTT. The complete variable domain, with remaining parts taken from reference TRBV28 and TRBJ1-4, reads DVKVTQSSRYLVKRTGEKVFLECVQDMDHENMFWYRQDPGLGLRLIYFSYDVKMKEKGDIPEGYSVSREKKERFSLILESASTNQTSMYLCASRATGRNEKLFFGSGTQLSVL.

The chain's CDR3 is CATSDYTGINTDTQYF. The CDR3 DNA reads as TGTGCCACCAGTGACTATACAGGGATTAACACAGATACGCAGTATTTT. The chain combines TRBV24-1 with TRBJ2-3; TRBD1 might be the D (6 bases). The germline gives CDR1 KGHDR, CDR2 SFDVKD. V shed 4 bases and J shed 2 bases, with 15 bases lying between them. There are 16 residues in the CDR3.

This clone has just a few counts. The chain combines TRBV10-2 with TRBJ1-2; D remains unclear. This CDR3 has 12 residues. The germline V and J ends were trimmed by 0 bases and 6 bases, with 5 bases remaining between them. Germline values: CDR1 WSHSY, CDR2 SAAADI. The CDR3 here is CASSESGDGYTF. The CDR3 nucleotides read TGCGCCAGCAGTGAGTCCGGGGATGGCTACACCTTC.

This clone was seen just once. The rearrangement uses TRBV7-9 and TRBJ2-1; 8 nucleotides agree with TRBD2. The junction had 3 bases not matched to a gene; V was cut back by 4 bases and J by 4 bases. The length of the CDR3 is 14 residues. Germline CDR1 is SEHNR and CDR2 is FQNEAQ (reference sequence). The CDR3 sequence: CASSYSGAYNEQFF. The CDR3 bases are TGTGCCAGCAGCTATAGCGGGGCTTACAATGAGCAGTTCTTC.

The rearrangement uses TRBV28 and TRBJ2-7, with D perhaps matching TRBD1 (6 bases). There are 16 residues in the CDR3. The germline V gene encodes CDR1 MDHEN and CDR2 SYDVKM. V gave up 6 bases and J gave up 1 base, with 19 bases separating them. The CDR3 sequence is CASSPLGGFGSYEQYF. DNA of the CDR3: TGTGCCAGCAGCCCACTAGGGGGTTTTGGTTCCTACGAGCAGTACTTC.

There are a few counts of this clone. The rearrangement joins TRBV5-8 to TRBJ2-7; no reliable D call. The germline gives CDR1 SGHTS, CDR2 YDEGEE. This CDR3 has 13 residues. The V end lost 6 bases, the J end lost 6 bases, and 16 bases lay between the germline ends. This CDR3 is CASKESYLLEQYF. As DNA, the CDR3 is TGTGCCAGCAAGGAGAGCTACCTTCTCGAGCAGTACTTC.

This chain uses TRBV5-4 with TRBJ1-6, with TRBD1 identical over 8 bases. The germline gives CDR1 SGHNT, CDR2 YYREEE (reference sequence). The CDR3 has 15 residues. The V gene end was trimmed by 3 bases and the J gene end by 10 bases; junction bases not matched to a gene: 9. The CDR3 protein is CASSSRDRGPSPLHF. The CDR3 DNA follows: TGTGCCAGCAGCTCCCGTGACAGGGGACCGTCACCCCTCCACTTT.